Here is one T cell receptor (beta chain) with its context. The antigen is unknown. Just one base apart from a much larger clone, this may be a read error. Template material for amplifying TCR beta CDR3 regions consisted of RNA transcripts. First-round RT-PCR targeting the TCR CDR3 was performed with the HTBI primer set. A single record per CDR3 protein comes from TCRdb applying MiXCR to the multiplex PCR reads. The sample has a few hundred thousand distinct CDR3 sequences, about 18% seen once; the top ten hold just under 45%. The data originate from a study of T cells in Graves' hyperthyroidism and ophthalmopathy. In the study overall: Peripheral blood sampling occurred at initial diagnosis, before any treatment.

Whole-study results and caveats: Blood shared most expanded thyroid clonotypes above 0.001. Separating ophthalmopathy from stable hyperthyroidism was achieved by a 13 V-J model.

The CDR3 loop spans 13 amino acids. Germline V gene sequence: CDR1 LGHNA, CDR2 YSLEER. The rearrangement uses TRBV4-3 and TRBJ2-5; D is unresolved. The receptor was isolated from a man between 40 and 49 years old with Graves' hyperthyroidism. Sequencing used blood. CDR3 region: CAGSQEVQETQYF. CDR3 DNA sequence: TGCGCCGGCAGCCAAGAAGTTCAAGAGACCCAGTACTTC.